Shown below are 26 T cell receptor beta chains from a single sample sequenced in a study of T cell repertoires and HLA-DP antigens. The table came from immunoSEQ multiplex PCR; TCRdb's copy has only in-frame clones and leaves some out. The sample records some 110,000 clones, 90% to 95% being singletons. The antigens for these receptors are not known. Material: CD4+ T cells from PBMCs. The source is a woman aged 18-29 years in good health and CMV-seronegative.

The chain links TRBV30 to TRBJ2-7; tentative D call: TRBD2 (6 bases). Trimming left V 0 bases short and J 5 bases short, with 14 bases between. Per the germline V gene, CDR1 is GTSNPN and CDR2 is SVGIG (reference sequence). This CDR3 spans 14 amino acids. Here the CDR3 reads CAWSVGGTGDEQYF. DNA of the CDR3: TGTGCCTGGAGTGTCGGGGGAACGGGCGACGAGCAGTACTTC. The whole variable domain, filled in from reference TRBV30 and TRBJ2-7, reads SQTIHQWPATLVQPVGSPLSLECTVEGTSNPNLYWYRQAAGRGLQLLFYSVGIGQISSEVPQNLSASRPQDRQFILSSKKLLLSDSGFYLCAWSVGGTGDEQYFGPGTRLTVT.

The chain carries TRBV7-8 and TRBJ1-6; 10 bases match TRBD1. The CDR3 runs to 19 residues. Germline trimming cut 2 bases from V and 0 bases from J; bases unmatched to any gene: 7. Looked up from germline, CDR1 is SGHVS and CDR2 is FQNEAQ. The CDR3 DNA reads TGTGCCAGCAGCTTATCCTGGACAGGGGGTAGCTCCTATAATTCACCCCTCCACTTT. Encoded protein: CASSLSWTGGSSYNSPLHF.

The chain uses TRBV6-1 and TRBJ2-1; TRBD2 might be the D (6 bases). V lost 2 bases to trimming and J lost 8 bases, with 19 bases between them. Germline values: CDR1 MNHNS, CDR2 SASEGT. This CDR3 spans 16 amino acids. The CDR3: CASSERDSGGRYEQFF. The CDR3 region has the DNA TGTGCCAGCAGTGAAAGGGACTCCGGAGGCCGATATGAGCAGTTCTTC.

This chain joins TRBV19 and TRBJ1-5; 7 bases fit TRBD1. Germline loops: CDR1 LNHDA, CDR2 SQIVND (reference sequence). The CDR3 consists of 14 residues. V lost 3 bases, J lost 8 bases, and 7 bases stayed unmatched. CDR3 in DNA: TGTGCCAGTAGTATTGGCAGGGGGATTGAGCCCCAGCATTTT. This codes for CASSIGRGIEPQHF.

This clone occurred once. CDR3 DNA: TGTGCCAGCAGCCCACCTCCGGCTTCCCAAGAGACCCAGTACTTC. Translating gives CASSPPPASQETQYF. J is TRBJ2-5 and V is TRBV28; D not resolved. The germline CDR1 and CDR2 sequences are MDHEN and SYDVKM. V shed 6 bases and J shed 1 base, with 15 bases lying between them. The length of the CDR3 is 15 residues. Combining the CDR3 with reference TRBV28 and TRBJ2-5 gives the whole variable domain DVKVTQSSRYLVKRTGEKVFLECVQDMDHENMFWYRQDPGLGLRLIYFSYDVKMKEKGDIPEGYSVSREKKERFSLILESASTNQTSMYLCASSPPPASQETQYFGPGTRLLVL.

This chain links TRBV6-6 with TRBJ2-7; D remains ambiguous. The CDR3 contains 13 residues. Germline CDR1 reads MNHNY; CDR2 reads SVGAGI (reference sequence). Trimming cost V 6 bases and J 2 bases, with 11 bases left between them. DNA for the CDR3: TGTGCCAGCAGCCCAGGCACCACCTACGAGCAGTACGTC. It is translated as CASSPGTTYEQYV.

CDR3 sequence: CASSLRQGEQYF. The DNA for the CDR3 is TGTGCCAGCAGCCTTAGACAGGGCGAGCAGTACTTC. The gene calls are TRBV7-8 and TRBJ2-7, with 7 bases aligning to TRBD1. The CDR3 runs 12 residues. V dropped 5 bases and J dropped 6; count of bases not matched to a gene: 4. The germline CDR1 and CDR2 sequences are SGHVS and FQNEAQ. Full variable domain (missing parts from reference TRBV7-8 and TRBJ2-7): GAGVSQSPRYKVAKRGQDVALRCDPISGHVSLFWYQQALGQGPEFLTYFQNEAQLDKSGLPSDRFFAERPEGSVSTLKIQRTQQEDSAVYLCASSLRQGEQYFGPGTRLTVT.

The DNA for the CDR3 is TGTGCCAGCAGCCAAGCACGACAGGGGCGGGGGGTATTCAGCAATCAGCCCCAGCATTTT. This codes for CASSQARQGRGVFSNQPQHF. The chain couples TRBV7-8 to TRBJ1-5; 8 nucleotides align to TRBD1. The length of the CDR3 is 20 residues. Germline V gene lookup returns CDR1 SGHVS and CDR2 FQNEAQ. Trimming cost V 5 bases and J 1 base; bases outside gene matches: 19.

This chain connects TRBV10-3 to TRBJ2-7; D might be TRBD1 (5 bases). Trimming left V 6 bases short and J 7 bases short, with 31 bases between. The CDR3 is 18 amino acids. Germline V gene sequence: CDR1 ENHRY, CDR2 SYGVKD. In DNA form, the CDR3 reads TGTGCCATCAGCGACGGATTACTTTTAGGGGTCCCCCGAAGGGAGCAGTACTTC. It translates to CAISDGLLLGVPRREQYF.

V usage is TRBV7-2 and J usage is TRBJ2-2; 7 bases are a match to TRBD2. Germline CDR1 SGHTA, CDR2 FQGNSA. This CDR3 comprises 15 residues. V lost 1 base, J lost 4 bases, and 3 bases stayed unmatched. The chain's CDR3 is CASSLGQRGTGELFF. The CDR3 DNA reads TGTGCCAGCAGCTTAGGCCAGCGGGGCACCGGGGAGCTGTTTTTT.

The chain has TRBV11-2 and TRBJ2-2, with 7 bases fitting TRBD2. V shed 5 bases, J shed 9 bases, and the junction held 12 bases outside the gene matches. The germline V gene encodes CDR1 SGHAT and CDR2 FQNNGV. The length of the CDR3 is 15 residues. CDR3 protein: CASSPGGGRARELFF. CDR3 bases: TGTGCCAGCAGCCCCGGGGGAGGGAGGGCCCGGGAGCTGTTTTTT.

The chain is built from TRBV7-8 and TRBJ1-5, with 8 positions matching TRBD1. The junction had 7 bases not matched to a gene; V was cut back by 3 bases and J by 6 bases. This CDR3 is built from 15 residues. CDR1 SGHVS and CDR2 FQNEAQ come from the germline V gene. The CDR3 loop is CASSFLTGVSQPQHF. The CDR3 DNA reads as TGTGCCAGCAGCTTCTTGACAGGGGTATCTCAGCCCCAGCATTTT.

J is TRBJ1-1 and V is TRBV4-1; D call uncertain. CDR3 length equals 17 residues. Trimming took off 0 bases at V and 1 base at J, with 15 bases between the two ends. Germline V lookup: CDR1 MGHRA, CDR2 YSYEKL. Written as DNA, the CDR3 is TGCGCCAGCAGCCAAGATCGGGCCCTTACTTCGAACACTGAAGCTTTCTTT. Its translation is CASSQDRALTSNTEAFF.

This rearrangement joins TRBV27 to TRBJ1-6; TRBD1 matches at 10 bases. Germline CDR1 and CDR2: MNHEY and SMNVEV (reference sequence). V lost 5 bases and J lost 7; bases outside the gene matches: 8. The CDR3 covers 16 residues. CDR3 in amino acids: CASSRTGGARNSPLHF. DNA of the CDR3: TGTGCCAGCAGTCGGACAGGGGGTGCAAGAAATTCACCCCTCCACTTT.

This chain uses TRBV28 with TRBJ2-7; a possible D gene is TRBD2 (6 bases). The CDR3 is 14 amino acids. CDR1 and CDR2 (germline): MDHEN, SYDVKM. Between the trimmed V and J ends, which lost 6 bases and 0 bases, there was a span of 12 bases. The CDR3, as DNA: TGTGCCAGCAGGGGCGGGGTCAGCTCCTACGAGCAGTACTTC. Translated, it gives CASRGGVSSYEQYF.

The chain employs TRBV6-4 and TRBJ2-7, with 10 bases matching TRBD1. V was clipped by 3 bases and J by 13 bases; unmatched bases: 12. The length of the CDR3 is 14 residues. CDR1 is MRHNA and CDR2 is SNTAGT in the germline V gene. The CDR3 sequence is CASSDGRDRGTLYV. DNA for the CDR3: TGTGCCAGCAGTGATGGGCGGGACAGGGGAACTCTATACGTC.

The chain carries TRBV5-4 and TRBJ1-2, with D perhaps matching TRBD1 (6 bases). V lost 9 bases to trimming and J lost 5 bases, with 14 bases between them. The CDR3 is 12 amino acids. CDR1 is SGHNT, CDR2 YYREEE, per germline (reference sequence). The CDR3 sequence is CANHRDGYGYTF. For the CDR3, the DNA is TGTGCCAACCACAGGGATGGGTATGGCTACACCTTC.

The gene calls are TRBV27 and TRBJ2-2; D might be TRBD2 (6 bases). Trimming left V 6 bases short and J 3 bases short, with 17 bases between. This CDR3 comprises 16 residues. In germline, CDR1 is MNHEY, CDR2 SMNVEV (reference sequence). CDR3 in amino acids: CASRRNHPGDTGELFF. For the CDR3, the DNA is TGTGCCAGCAGAAGAAATCACCCGGGAGACACCGGGGAGCTGTTTTTT.

This chain links TRBV27 with TRBJ2-5; 11 bases are a match to TRBD1. The ends lost 6 bases at V and 5 bases at J; junction bases unmatched: 5. The CDR3 has 14 amino acids. Per germline, CDR1 MNHEY and CDR2 SMNVEV (reference sequence). This CDR3 reads CASRDRGRTETQYF. The CDR3 bases are TGTGCCAGCAGGGACAGGGGGCGGACGGAGACCCAGTACTTC.

The chain links TRBV28 to TRBJ2-3; D is undetermined. Trimming removed 2 bases from V and 6 bases from J, with 3 bases in between. This CDR3 is 11 amino acids long. Germline V gives CDR1 MDHEN, CDR2 SYDVKM. The CDR3 nucleotides are TGTGCCAGCAGTTTAACGGATACGCAGTATTTT. Translation gives CASSLTDTQYF. Looking up the rest from reference TRBV28 and TRBJ2-3 gives the full variable domain: DVKVTQSSRYLVKRTGEKVFLECVQDMDHENMFWYRQDPGLGLRLIYFSYDVKMKEKGDIPEGYSVSREKKERFSLILESASTNQTSMYLCASSLTDTQYFGPGTRLTVL.

V and J are TRBV4-1 and TRBJ2-1; D gene unclear. V was clipped by 1 base and J by 2 bases, with 15 bases between them. CDR1 MGHRA and CDR2 YSYEKL come from the germline V gene. The length of the CDR3 is 17 residues. The CDR3 sequence: CASSQVLVWKTYNEQFF. The DNA of the CDR3 is TGCGCCAGCAGCCAAGTTTTAGTATGGAAGACCTACAATGAGCAGTTCTTC.

The chain links TRBV7-9 to TRBJ1-4; tentatively, D is TRBD1 (6 bases). V was clipped by 5 bases and J by 4 bases, with 14 bases between them. The CDR3 contains 15 residues. Germline CDR1 is SEHNR and CDR2 is FQNEAQ (reference sequence). CDR3 nucleotide sequence: TGTGCCAGCAGCACCAGACAGGCCCTTAATGAAAAACTGTTTTTT. Its protein is CASSTRQALNEKLFF.

The chain combines TRBV7-9 with TRBJ2-1; D call uncertain. The CDR3 covers 16 residues. Trimming pared 6 bases from V and 9 bases from J, leaving 24 bases between. CDR1 SEHNR and CDR2 FQNEAQ come from the germline V gene (reference sequence). The CDR3 sequence: CASSNQRPSTTGEQFF. CDR3 DNA: TGTGCCAGCAGTAACCAGCGCCCTTCTACTACGGGTGAGCAGTTCTTC. Variable domain in full (rest from reference TRBV7-9 and TRBJ2-1): DTGVSQNPRHKITKRGQNVTFRCDPISEHNRLYWYRQTLGQGPEFLTYFQNEAQLEKSRLLSDRFSAERPKGSFSTLEIQRTEQGDSAMYLCASSNQRPSTTGEQFFGPGTRLTVL.

The chain has TRBV5-1 and TRBJ2-3, with TRBD1 matching 7 bases. V lost 2 bases and J lost 2; bases outside the gene matches: 8. The CDR3 loop spans 16 amino acids. Looked up from germline, CDR1 is SGHRS and CDR2 is YFSETQ. The DNA of the CDR3 is TGCGCCAGCAGCTTTCAGGGGGTTTCCTCCACAGATACGCAGTATTTT. Protein product: CASSFQGVSSTDTQYF.

This chain links TRBV16 with TRBJ2-4; D remains unclear. This CDR3 is built from 16 residues. V lost 1 base and J 0 bases, leaving 10 bases between the germline ends. Germline V CDR1 and CDR2: KGHSY, FQNENV. CDR3 residues: CASSQLDSLAKNIQYF. As DNA, the CDR3 is TGTGCCAGCAGCCAATTGGATTCGTTAGCCAAAAACATTCAGTACTTC.

CDR3 loop: CASSIKARGYTEAFF. In DNA, the CDR3 is TGTGCCAGCAGCATAAAAGCCAGGGGATATACTGAAGCTTTCTTT. The chain is built from TRBV6-1 and TRBJ1-1, with D perhaps TRBD1 (6 bases). Germline CDR1 MNHNS, CDR2 SASEGT. The V end was cut by 6 bases, the J end by 5 bases, with 19 bases between. The CDR3 spans 15 residues.